This T cell receptor (beta chain) was sequenced for a study of CD8 T cells in Susac syndrome. When the RNA was reverse transcribed, random hexamers were used with an input of 0.5 to 1 ug. TCRdb redid the calling of the immunoSEQ multiplex PCR reads with MiXCR, one entry per CDR3 protein. The sample holds about 280,000 distinct CDR3 sequences; 70% to 90% are singletons and the top ten take around 0.12%. This clonotype was obtained from a human donor with multiple sclerosis. Sequenced input: CD8+ T cells from PBMCs.

The CDR3 here is CASSSEEKTQYF. The CDR3 nucleotides read TGTGCCAGCAGTTCGGAGGAAAAGACCCAGTACTTC. This rearrangement joins TRBV28 to TRBJ2-5; possible D gene TRBD2, 5 bases. Per germline, CDR1 MDHEN and CDR2 SYDVKM. Trimming left V 4 bases short and J 6 bases short, with 9 bases between. The CDR3 runs to 12 residues.